This TCR beta chain appears in the sequencing data of a study of vaccination and CD4 T cells after COVID-19. Study-level information: The post-vaccine samples came a median approximately 70 days after dose two (range 14 to 241). Cells were stimulated with overlapping spike peptides from SARS-CoV-2, HCoV-NL63, HCoV-OC43 and HCoV-229E.

On this clonotype itself: As yet, its antigen is unknown.

The sample's treatment: 10-day PBMC culture with coronavirus spike peptide pools or control peptides (ViraFEST assay). Before TCRs were sequenced, ViraFEST expanded antigen-specific T cells with peptide pools. Scientists ran DNA taken from cultured CD4+ T cells through the Oncomine TCR Beta short-read assay for sequencing. TCRdb processed the PCR reads anew with MiXCR; each CDR3 protein has one entry. The table includes some 15,000 distinct CDR3 sequences, 65% to 75% detected once. The CDR3 covers 14 residues. From germline, CDR1 is SGHTA and CDR2 FQGNSA. Trimming left V 5 bases short and J 9 bases short, with 14 bases between.

The rearrangement links TRBV7-2 to TRBJ1-6, with a tentative D call TRBD1 (6 bases). The sequenced material came from CD4+ T cells from blood, cultured in vitro. The sequence derives from a human donor who had recovered from COVID-19. The CDR3, as DNA: TGTGCCAGCAGCCTACGACAGGAGGGTTCACCCCTCCACTTT. Protein: CASSLRQEGSPLHF.